This T cell receptor beta chain was sequenced in a study of technical replicates of blood from several donors (dated by TCRdb to 2016 to 2017). The germline V gene sets CDR1 to SNHLY and CDR2 to FYNNEI. The CDR3 starts with the cysteine, ends with the phenylalanine, and has 13 residues. The entry retains the CDR3 DNA only, 39 bases that are in frame from base 1. Relative to germline, V is 11 bases shorter and J is 3 bases shorter, with 17 bases between their ends. Library generation was performed with the immunoSEQ multiplex PCR assay. As stored in TCRdb, this immuneACCESS dataset retains in-frame rearrangements with V and J assigned. A fraction of the clones does not appear; measured against another copy, unresolved V genes explain less than half of the discrepancy, and the remainder lacks a known reason. Present in this sample are around 93,000 clones, about 95% of which were seen just once. 0.3% to 0.35% of the sample lies in the top ten.

On this clone itself: Its antigen target is currently unknown. No quality values exist for individual bases; no much larger clone is one base distant.

Recombination connected TRBV2 to TRBJ2-7, with the D call tentatively TRBD1 or TRBD2, each fitting 5 bases. This TCR was sampled from a human donor in good health. The sample comprised T cells isolated from PBMCs. The sequence in DNA is TGTGCCGGCCATGAAGGGGAGCGCTACGAGCAGTACTTC. Translated, this gives CAGHEGERYEQYF.